This T cell receptor gamma chain was documented in a study of Vδ1+ human thymocytes. Overall study results and limits: Bulk data may be misread because of unexpected Vdelta2 sequences. Around 18% of thymic delta-chain sequences were Vdelta2, with few Vdelta3, unlike blood Vdelta1+ controls. In the thymus, TRG and TRD repertoires looked highly polyclonal with Gaussian CDR3 lengths.

This clone was observed a handful of times. Its target is not known. Thymocytes were sorted as CD3+ TCRVdelta1+ TCRVdelta2- after alphabeta T cell depletion. J gave up 4 bases and V 0 bases, and 8 bases lay outside the gene matches. Germline lookup yields CDR1 EGSTGY and CDR2 YDSYTSSV. The CDR3 is 16 residues long. The template was reverse-transcribed extracted RNA. The CDR3 regions were amplified by multiplex PCR from V-gene primers to a constant-region primer. TCRdb re-called clones from the multiplex PCR reads via CATT. The table shows 20,000 to 25,000 gamma-chain clones, with roughly 13% occurring only once.

The sequence was obtained from a child under two years old who had congenital heart surgery. The V and J genes are TRGV4 and TRGJP2. Sequencing was performed on Vdelta1+ gamma-delta thymocytes from the thymus. Subset defined: FACS-sorted CD3+ TCRalphabeta- TCRVdelta1+ TCRVdelta2- thymocytes. CDR3 in DNA: TGTGCCACCTGGGATGGGCCGAGATTTAGTGATTGGATCAAGACGTTT. Translating it yields CATWDGPRFSDWIKTF.